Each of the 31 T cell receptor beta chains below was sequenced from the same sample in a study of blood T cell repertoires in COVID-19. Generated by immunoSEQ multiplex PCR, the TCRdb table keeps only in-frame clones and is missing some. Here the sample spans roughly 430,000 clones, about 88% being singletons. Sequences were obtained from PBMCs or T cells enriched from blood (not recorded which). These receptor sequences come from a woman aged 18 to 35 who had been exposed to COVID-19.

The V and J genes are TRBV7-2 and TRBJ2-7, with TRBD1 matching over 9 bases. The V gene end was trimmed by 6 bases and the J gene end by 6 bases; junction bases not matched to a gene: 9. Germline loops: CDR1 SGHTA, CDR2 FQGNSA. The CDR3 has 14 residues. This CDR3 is CASRGPGQGTEQYF. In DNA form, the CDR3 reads TGTGCCAGCAGGGGTCCGGGACAGGGAACCGAGCAGTACTTC.

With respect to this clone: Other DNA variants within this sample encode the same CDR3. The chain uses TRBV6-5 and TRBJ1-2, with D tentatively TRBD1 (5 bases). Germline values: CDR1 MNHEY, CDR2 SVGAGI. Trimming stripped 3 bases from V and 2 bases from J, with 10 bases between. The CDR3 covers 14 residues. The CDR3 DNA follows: TGTGCCAGCAGTTATTCGGGGGGAAACTATGGCTACACCTTC. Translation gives CASSYSGGNYGYTF.

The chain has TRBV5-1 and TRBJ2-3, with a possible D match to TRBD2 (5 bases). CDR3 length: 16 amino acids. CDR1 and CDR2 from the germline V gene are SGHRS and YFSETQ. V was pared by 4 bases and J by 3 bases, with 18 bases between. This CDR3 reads CASSLTMDTGTDTQYF. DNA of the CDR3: TGCGCCAGCAGCCTAACAATGGATACGGGAACAGATACGCAGTATTTT.

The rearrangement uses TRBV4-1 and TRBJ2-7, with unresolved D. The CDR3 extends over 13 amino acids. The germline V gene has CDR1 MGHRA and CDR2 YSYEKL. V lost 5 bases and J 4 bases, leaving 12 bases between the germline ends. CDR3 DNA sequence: TGCGCCAGCAGCGACGCGGCGACTTACGAGCAGTACTTC. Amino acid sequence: CASSDAATYEQYF.

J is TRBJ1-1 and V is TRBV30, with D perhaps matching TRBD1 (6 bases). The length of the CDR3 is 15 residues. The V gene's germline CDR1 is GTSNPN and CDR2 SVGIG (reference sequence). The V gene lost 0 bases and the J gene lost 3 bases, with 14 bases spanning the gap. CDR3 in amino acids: CAWSVQGGGYTEAFF. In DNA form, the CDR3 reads TGTGCCTGGAGTGTACAGGGTGGTGGGTACACTGAAGCTTTCTTT.

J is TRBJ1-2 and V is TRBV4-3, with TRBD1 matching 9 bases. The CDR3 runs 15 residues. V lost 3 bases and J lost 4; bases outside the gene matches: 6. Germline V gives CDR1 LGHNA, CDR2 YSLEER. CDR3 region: CASSHRDRDFYGYTF. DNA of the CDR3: TGCGCCAGCAGCCACCGGGACAGGGATTTCTATGGCTACACCTTC.

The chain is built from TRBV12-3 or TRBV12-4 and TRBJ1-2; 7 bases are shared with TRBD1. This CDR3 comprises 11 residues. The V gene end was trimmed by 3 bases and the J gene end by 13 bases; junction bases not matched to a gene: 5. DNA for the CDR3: TGTGCCAGCAGTTTGGGGACAGACTGCACCTTC. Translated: CASSLGTDCTF.

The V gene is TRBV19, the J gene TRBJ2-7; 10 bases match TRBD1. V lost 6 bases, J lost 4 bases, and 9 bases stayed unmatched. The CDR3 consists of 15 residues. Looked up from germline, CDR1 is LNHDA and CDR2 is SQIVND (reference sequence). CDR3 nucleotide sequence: TGTGCCAGTAGGACCTCGGGGACAGGGGTTTACGAGCAGTACTTC. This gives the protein CASRTSGTGVYEQYF.

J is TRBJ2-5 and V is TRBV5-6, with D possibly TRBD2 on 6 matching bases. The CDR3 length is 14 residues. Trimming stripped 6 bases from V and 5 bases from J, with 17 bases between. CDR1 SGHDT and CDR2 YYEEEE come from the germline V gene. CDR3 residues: CASTARGSRETQYF. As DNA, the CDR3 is TGTGCCAGCACAGCACGGGGGTCCCGGGAGACCCAGTACTTC.

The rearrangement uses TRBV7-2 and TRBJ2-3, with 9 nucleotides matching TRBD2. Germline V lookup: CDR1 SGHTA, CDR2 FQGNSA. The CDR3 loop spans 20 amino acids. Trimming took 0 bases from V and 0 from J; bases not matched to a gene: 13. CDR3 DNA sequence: TGTGCCAGCAGCTTAGCGCTTGGGCTAGCGGGGCCTTCTAGCACAGATACGCAGTATTTT. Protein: CASSLALGLAGPSSTDTQYF.

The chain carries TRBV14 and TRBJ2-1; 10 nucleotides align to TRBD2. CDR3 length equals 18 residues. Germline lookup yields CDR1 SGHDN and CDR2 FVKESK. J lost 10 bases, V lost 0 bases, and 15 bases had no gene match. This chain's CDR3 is CASSQESNSLAGEGEQFF. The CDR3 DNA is TGTGCCAGCAGCCAAGAGTCAAATTCGCTAGCGGGAGAGGGAGAGCAGTTCTTC.

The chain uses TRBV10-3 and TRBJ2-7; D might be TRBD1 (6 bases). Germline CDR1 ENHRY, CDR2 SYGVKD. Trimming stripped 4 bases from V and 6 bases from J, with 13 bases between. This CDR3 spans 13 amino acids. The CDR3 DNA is TGTGCCATCAGTGGGGCCCGAGGGGGCGAGCAGTACTTC. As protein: CAISGARGGEQYF.

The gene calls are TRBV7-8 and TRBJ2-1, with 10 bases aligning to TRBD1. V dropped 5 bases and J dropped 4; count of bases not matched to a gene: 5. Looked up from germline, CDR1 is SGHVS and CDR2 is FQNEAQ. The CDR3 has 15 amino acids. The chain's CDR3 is CASSKGQGEYNEQFF. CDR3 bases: TGTGCCAGCAGCAAAGGACAGGGGGAATACAATGAGCAGTTCTTC.

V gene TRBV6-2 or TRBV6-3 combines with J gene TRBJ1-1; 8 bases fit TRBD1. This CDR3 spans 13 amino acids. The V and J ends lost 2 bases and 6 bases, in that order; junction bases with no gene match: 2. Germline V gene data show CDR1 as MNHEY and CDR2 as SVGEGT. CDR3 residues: CASSYRTGSEAFF. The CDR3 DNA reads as TGTGCCAGCAGTTACCGGACAGGGTCTGAAGCTTTCTTT.

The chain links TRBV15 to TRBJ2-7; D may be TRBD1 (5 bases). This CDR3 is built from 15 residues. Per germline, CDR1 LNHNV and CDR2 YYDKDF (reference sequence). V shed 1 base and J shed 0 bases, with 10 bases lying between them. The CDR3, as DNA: TGTGCCACCAGCAGAGCATCAGGGCACTCCTACGAGCAGTACTTC. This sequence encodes CATSRASGHSYEQYF.

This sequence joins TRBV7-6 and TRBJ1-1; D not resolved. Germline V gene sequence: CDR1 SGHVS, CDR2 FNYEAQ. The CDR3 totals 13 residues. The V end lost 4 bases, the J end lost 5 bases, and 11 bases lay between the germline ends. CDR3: CASSSAGRTEAFF. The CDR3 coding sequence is TGTGCCAGCAGCTCAGCCGGTCGAACTGAAGCTTTCTTT.

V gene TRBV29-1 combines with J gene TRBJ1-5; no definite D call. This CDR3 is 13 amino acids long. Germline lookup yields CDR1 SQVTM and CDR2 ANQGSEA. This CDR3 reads CSFSEGSNQPQHF. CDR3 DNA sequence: TGCAGTTTCTCGGAGGGTAGCAATCAGCCCCAGCATTTT.

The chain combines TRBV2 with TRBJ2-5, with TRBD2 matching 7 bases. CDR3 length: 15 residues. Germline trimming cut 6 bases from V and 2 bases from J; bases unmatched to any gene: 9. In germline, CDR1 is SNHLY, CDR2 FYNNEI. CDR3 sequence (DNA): TGTGCCAGCAGGCGAGAGCAGGGAGGGCAAGAGACCCAGTACTTC. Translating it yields CASRREQGGQETQYF.

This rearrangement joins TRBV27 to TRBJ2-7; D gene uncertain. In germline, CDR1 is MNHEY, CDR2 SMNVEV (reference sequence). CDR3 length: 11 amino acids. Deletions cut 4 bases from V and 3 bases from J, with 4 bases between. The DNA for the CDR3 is TGTGCCAGCAGTTCCATCTACGAGCAGTACTTC. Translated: CASSSIYEQYF.

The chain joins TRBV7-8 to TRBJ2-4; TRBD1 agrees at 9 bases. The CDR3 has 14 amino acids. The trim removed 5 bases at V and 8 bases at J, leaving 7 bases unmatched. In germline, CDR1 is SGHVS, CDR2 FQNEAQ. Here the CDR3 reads CASSRQGDFHIQYF. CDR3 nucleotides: TGTGCCAGCAGCCGACAGGGGGACTTCCACATTCAGTACTTC.

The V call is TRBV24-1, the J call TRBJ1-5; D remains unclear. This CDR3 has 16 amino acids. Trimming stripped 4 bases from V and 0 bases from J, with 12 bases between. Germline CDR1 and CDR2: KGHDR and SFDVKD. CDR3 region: CATSDPVVLSNQPQHF. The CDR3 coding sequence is TGTGCCACCAGTGACCCAGTGGTCCTTAGCAATCAGCCCCAGCATTTT.

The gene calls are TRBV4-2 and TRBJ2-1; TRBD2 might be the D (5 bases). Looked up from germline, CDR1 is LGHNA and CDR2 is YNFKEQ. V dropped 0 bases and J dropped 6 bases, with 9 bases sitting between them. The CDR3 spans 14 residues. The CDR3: CASSQDEGPNEQFF. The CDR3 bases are TGTGCCAGCAGCCAAGACGAGGGCCCCAATGAGCAGTTCTTC.

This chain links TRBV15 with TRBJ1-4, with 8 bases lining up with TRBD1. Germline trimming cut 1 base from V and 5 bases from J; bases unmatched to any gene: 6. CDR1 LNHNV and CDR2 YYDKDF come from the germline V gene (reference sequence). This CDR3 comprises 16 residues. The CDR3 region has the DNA TGTGCCACCAGCAGAGTAAGGGACAGGAGGAATGAAAAACTGTTTTTT. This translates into CATSRVRDRRNEKLFF.

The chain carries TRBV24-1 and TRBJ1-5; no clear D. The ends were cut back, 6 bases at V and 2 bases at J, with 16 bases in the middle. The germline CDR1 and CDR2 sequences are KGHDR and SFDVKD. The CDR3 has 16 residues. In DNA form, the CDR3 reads TGTGCCACCAGTCCAGGAACGGGAGGTGGCAATCAGCCCCAGCATTTT. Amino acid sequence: CATSPGTGGGNQPQHF.

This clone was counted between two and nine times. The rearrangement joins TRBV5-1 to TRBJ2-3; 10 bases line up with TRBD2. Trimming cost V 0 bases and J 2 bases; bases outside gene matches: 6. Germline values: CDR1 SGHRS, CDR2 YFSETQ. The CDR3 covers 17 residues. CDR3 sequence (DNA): TGCGCCAGCAGCTTGGTCCCGGGACTAGCGAACACAGATACGCAGTATTTT. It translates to CASSLVPGLANTDTQYF.

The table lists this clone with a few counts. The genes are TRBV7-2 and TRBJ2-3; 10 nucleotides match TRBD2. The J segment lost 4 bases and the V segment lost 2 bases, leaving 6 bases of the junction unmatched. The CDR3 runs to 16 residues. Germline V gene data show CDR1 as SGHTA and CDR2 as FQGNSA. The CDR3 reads CASSLSGGAPPDTQYF. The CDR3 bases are TGTGCCAGCAGCTTAAGCGGGGGGGCCCCCCCAGATACGCAGTATTTT. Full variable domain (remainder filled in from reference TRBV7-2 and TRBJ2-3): GAGVSQSPSNKVTEKGKDVELRCDPISGHTALYWYRQSLGQGLEFLIYFQGNSAPDKSGLPSDRFSAERTGGSVSTLTIQRTQQEDSAVYLCASSLSGGAPPDTQYFGPGTRLTVL.

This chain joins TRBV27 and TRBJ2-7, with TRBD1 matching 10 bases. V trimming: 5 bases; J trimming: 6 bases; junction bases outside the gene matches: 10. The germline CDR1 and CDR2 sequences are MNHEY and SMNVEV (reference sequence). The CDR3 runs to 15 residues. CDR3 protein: CASSQTGTGVGEQYF. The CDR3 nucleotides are TGTGCCAGCAGTCAGACCGGGACAGGGGTCGGCGAGCAGTACTTC.

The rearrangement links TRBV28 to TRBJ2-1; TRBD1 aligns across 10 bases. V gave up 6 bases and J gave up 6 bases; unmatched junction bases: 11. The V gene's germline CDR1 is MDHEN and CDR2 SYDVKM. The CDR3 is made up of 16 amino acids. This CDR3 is CASRSPTGGGFNEQFF. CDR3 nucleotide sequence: TGTGCCAGCAGGTCCCCGACAGGGGGCGGGTTCAATGAGCAGTTCTTC.

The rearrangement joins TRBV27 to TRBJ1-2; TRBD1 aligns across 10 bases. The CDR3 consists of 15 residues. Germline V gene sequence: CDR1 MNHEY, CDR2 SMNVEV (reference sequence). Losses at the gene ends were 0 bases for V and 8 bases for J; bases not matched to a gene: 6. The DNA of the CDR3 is TGTGCCAGCAGTTTATCCGCGGGGACAGGGGTCGGCTACACCTTC. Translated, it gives CASSLSAGTGVGYTF.

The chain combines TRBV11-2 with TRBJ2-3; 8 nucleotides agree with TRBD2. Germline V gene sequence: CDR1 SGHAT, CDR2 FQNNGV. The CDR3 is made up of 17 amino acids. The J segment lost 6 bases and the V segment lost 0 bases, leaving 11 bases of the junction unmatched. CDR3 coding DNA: TGTGCCAGCAGCTTAGATGGGGCGGGAGGTCGGGGGGATACGCAGTATTTT. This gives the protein CASSLDGAGGRGDTQYF.

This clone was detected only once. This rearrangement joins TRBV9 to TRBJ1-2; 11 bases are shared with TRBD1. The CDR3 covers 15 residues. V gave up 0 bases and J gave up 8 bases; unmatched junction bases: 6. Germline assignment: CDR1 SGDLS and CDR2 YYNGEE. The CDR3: CASSVAGQGVGGYTF. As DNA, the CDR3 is TGTGCCAGCAGCGTAGCGGGACAGGGGGTAGGGGGCTACACCTTC.